What follows are 25 T cell receptor beta chains derived from one specimen sequenced in a study of blood T cells in healthy people across ages. Sample-barcoded 5' priming and a J-beta primer mix drove a second PCR of about 7 to 11 cycles. TCRdb re-called the 5' RACE reads through MiXCR, storing one row per CDR3 protein. The profile shows 1.4 million or so distinct CDR3 sequences, 35% to 45% of them singletons. Material for sequencing was blood. These receptors all come from a woman under 30 in good health.

This rearrangement joins TRBV12-3 or TRBV12-4 to TRBJ2-6, with TRBD2 as a possible D gene (6 bases). Trimming removed 3 bases at V and 0 bases at J, with 15 bases between. The CDR3 is 18 amino acids. The CDR3 loop reads CASSLAGRKNSGANVLTF. The CDR3 DNA is TGTGCCAGCAGTTTGGCGGGACGGAAGAACTCTGGGGCCAACGTCCTGACTTTC.

J is TRBJ2-3 and V is TRBV6-5; no reliable D call. This CDR3 is 18 amino acids long. V dropped 0 bases and J dropped 0 bases, with 16 bases sitting between them. Germline V lookup: CDR1 MNHEY, CDR2 SVGAGI. The CDR3 spells CASSYSMGLESSTDTQYF. For the CDR3, the DNA is TGTGCCAGCAGTTACTCGATGGGCCTTGAGTCTAGCACAGATACGCAGTATTTT.

There are a few counts of this clonotype. The chain links TRBV20-1 to TRBJ2-1; D is possibly TRBD1 (7 bases). The CDR3 extends over 15 amino acids. CDR1 is DFQATT, CDR2 SNEGSKA, per germline (reference sequence). V was cut by 5 bases and J by 5 bases, with 19 bases left in between. The CDR3 DNA follows: TGCAGTGCTCGCGGGACAGAACCACTCCACAATGAGCAGTTCTTC. It specifies CSARGTEPLHNEQFF.

The chain uses TRBV20-1 and TRBJ1-2; perhaps TRBD1 as D (6 bases). The V and J ends lost 6 bases and 2 bases respectively, with 13 bases between them. The germline gives CDR1 DFQATT, CDR2 SNEGSKA (reference sequence). The CDR3 is 13 residues long. The chain's CDR3 is CSAPQGQNYGYTF. Written as DNA, the CDR3 is TGCAGTGCCCCCCAGGGGCAAAACTATGGCTACACCTTC.

The rearrangement links TRBV2 to TRBJ2-5; D gene uncertain. The closer fit of TRBJ2-7 to the DNA end suggests the J call may be wrong. The CDR3 extends over 12 amino acids. The V gene's germline CDR1 is SNHLY and CDR2 FYNNEI. In nucleotides, the CDR3 is TGTGCCAGCAGGGTAGGGTTGAGCGAGCAGTACTTC. Translating gives CASRVGLSEQYF.

V is TRBV4-1 and J is TRBJ2-1; D call uncertain. Germline CDR1 reads MGHRA; CDR2 reads YSYEKL. The V end lost 3 bases, the J end lost 8 bases, and 8 bases lay between the germline ends. This CDR3 is built from 12 residues. CDR3 nucleotides: TGCGCCAGCAGCCATATCAGCGATGAGCAGTTCTTC. It is translated as CASSHISDEQFF.

The chain recombines TRBV9 with TRBJ2-1, with 8 bases aligning to TRBD2. Germline trimming cut 0 bases from V and 2 bases from J; bases unmatched to any gene: 1. The CDR3 covers 15 residues. The germline V gene has CDR1 SGDLS and CDR2 YYNGEE. The CDR3 region has the DNA TGTGCCAGCAGCGTAGTCGGGGGGGCCTACAATGAGCAGTTCTTC. The encoded protein is CASSVVGGAYNEQFF.

Concerning this clonotype: Compared with germline, one end of the junction differs, possibly owing to a read error. This chain uses TRBV20-1 with TRBJ2-1; D is possibly TRBD2 (5 bases). CDR3 length: 13 amino acids. In germline, CDR1 is DFQATT, CDR2 SNEGSKA (reference sequence). The CDR3 DNA follows: TGCAGTGCTAGAGTCTGGACCGGGAATGGGCAGTTCTTC. It codes for CSARVWTGNGQFF.

V and J are TRBV5-1 and TRBJ2-3; 13 bases fit TRBD2. Germline CDR1 is SGHRS and CDR2 is YFSETQ. Trimming took 0 bases from V and 7 from J; bases not matched to a gene: 5. The CDR3 is made up of 16 amino acids. In DNA, the CDR3 is TGCGCCAGCAGCTTGGTCCGGACTAGCGGGGGTTATACGCAGTATTTT. Translating it yields CASSLVRTSGGYTQYF. The entire variable domain, with the rest obtained from reference TRBV5-1 and TRBJ2-3, is as follows: KAGVTQTPRYLIKTRGQQVTLSCSPISGHRSVSWYQQTPGQGLQFLFEYFSETQRNKGNFPGRFSGRQFSNSRSEMNVSTLELGDSALYLCASSLVRTSGGYTQYFGPGTRLTVL.

V usage is TRBV7-2 and J usage is TRBJ1-6, with 10 positions matching TRBD1. This CDR3 contains 13 residues. CDR1 and CDR2 (germline): SGHTA, FQGNSA. Unmatched junction bases numbered 6, after V lost 4 bases and J lost 15 bases. CDR3 nucleotides: TGTGCCAGCAGCTACCGGGACAGGGGTTTCCTCCACTTT. Its translation: CASSYRDRGFLHF.

The CDR3 region has the DNA TGCGCCAGCAGCCAAGAAAGGACCCTTTACAATGAGCAGTTCTTC. Protein: CASSQERTLYNEQFF. The rearrangement joins TRBV4-3 to TRBJ2-1, with no clear D. The CDR3 is 15 residues long. The V end was cut by 0 bases, the J end by 4 bases, with 10 bases between. Germline V CDR1 and CDR2: LGHNA, YSLEER.

This clonotype was seen a handful of times. The chain combines TRBV10-3 with TRBJ1-2; D unresolved. The length of the CDR3 is 15 residues. CDR1 and CDR2 from the germline V gene are ENHRY and SYGVKD. Deletions cut 8 bases from V and 8 bases from J, with 24 bases between. The CDR3 DNA sequence: TGTGCCATCCGGCCCGCGGGCAGGTGGATAGGGGGCTACACCTTC. This encodes CAIRPAGRWIGGYTF.

This clonotype was picked up one time. This sequence joins TRBV29-1 and TRBJ2-1, with 8 bases identical to TRBD1. V was clipped by 7 bases and J by 1 base; unmatched bases: 3. The CDR3 covers 13 residues. In germline, CDR1 is SQVTM, CDR2 ANQGSEA. The CDR3 reads CSGRTGSYNEQFF. CDR3 DNA sequence: TGCAGCGGTCGGACAGGGTCCTACAATGAGCAGTTCTTC.

The chain couples TRBV2 to TRBJ2-1; 11 nucleotides match TRBD2. Germline V gene lookup returns CDR1 SNHLY and CDR2 FYNNEI. The CDR3 runs to 14 residues. The V and J ends lost 9 bases and 9 bases, in that order; junction bases with no gene match: 10. The chain's CDR3 is CASRKLAGAGEQFF. The CDR3 DNA sequence: TGTGCCAGTCGCAAACTAGCGGGAGCAGGTGAGCAGTTCTTC.

Comments on this clonotype: Sequence at one end of the junction differs from germline and may be a read error. The chain uses TRBV27 and TRBJ2-6; possibly TRBD1 for D (5 bases). Germline CDR1 is MNHEY and CDR2 is SMNVEV (reference sequence). This CDR3 region has 18 residues. The CDR3 loop reads CASSLLQGLEPGANVLTF. The CDR3 nucleotides are TGTGCCAGCAGTTTACTTCAGGGTCTCGAGCCTGGAGCCAACGTCCTGACTTTC.

V is TRBV6-5 and J is TRBJ2-3; 9 bases map to TRBD1. The germline gives CDR1 MNHEY, CDR2 SVGAGI. The CDR3 covers 15 residues. The junction had 9 bases not matched to a gene; V was cut back by 7 bases and J by 4 bases. The CDR3 loop reads CASNKQGAAADTQYF. CDR3 bases: TGTGCCAGCAATAAACAGGGGGCTGCGGCAGATACGCAGTATTTT.

V gene TRBV2 combines with J gene TRBJ2-5, with D possibly being TRBD2 (6 bases). The CDR3 spans 16 residues. CDR1 and CDR2 from the germline V gene are SNHLY and FYNNEI. The V and J ends lost 4 bases and 5 bases respectively, with 20 bases between them. The CDR3 nucleotides are TGTGCCAGCAGTGGAACCGGACGAGCGGGCCTTGAGACCCAGTACTTC. Its protein product is CASSGTGRAGLETQYF.

This clonotype was found a few times. V usage is TRBV4-1 and J usage is TRBJ1-5; D might be TRBD1 (6 bases). V dropped 4 bases and J dropped 7 bases, with 17 bases sitting between them. CDR1 and CDR2 from the germline V gene are MGHRA and YSYEKL. The CDR3 is 15 amino acids. CDR3 in DNA: TGCGCCAGCAGCCCCCCGGACAGCTTCGAACAGCCCCAGCATTTT. It encodes CASSPPDSFEQPQHF.

This clonotype has just a few counts. The gene calls are TRBV12-3 or TRBV12-4 and TRBJ2-3, with a weak D call TRBD2 (6 bases). This CDR3 is 15 amino acids long. Between the trimmed V and J ends, which lost 2 bases and 4 bases, there was a span of 13 bases. This CDR3 is CASSLRGGGSDTQYF. The DNA for the CDR3 is TGTGCCAGCAGTTTACGAGGTGGGGGGTCAGATACGCAGTATTTT.

Remarks on this clonotype: The final CDR3 position lacks the conserved phenylalanine or tryptophan, pointing to a likely read error. It is unclear where the CDR3 begins or ends on the DNA, so no DNA is shown, and the CDR3 is as TCRdb lists it. The CDR3 reads CASSQAGGGYTFGS. This chain uses TRBV4-3 with TRBJ2-5; TRBD1 reflects the table's D call only, with no check against the DNA. Germline loops: CDR1 LGHNA, CDR2 YSLEER. The CDR3 extends over 14 residues, inclusive of both ends.

The V gene is TRBV7-9, the J gene TRBJ2-1; D is unclear. CDR1 SEHNR and CDR2 FQNEAQ come from the germline V gene (reference sequence). V was clipped by 0 bases and J by 10 bases, with 7 bases between them. The CDR3 consists of 12 residues. Here the CDR3 DNA reads TGTGCCAGCAGCTTAGCTGGCCTCGAGCAGTTCTTC. Translated, it gives CASSLAGLEQFF.

The rearrangement links TRBV25-1 to TRBJ1-1; no clear D gene. This CDR3 contains 15 residues. V was trimmed by 1 base and J by 4 bases, leaving 13 bases between them. Germline assignment: CDR1 MGHDK and CDR2 SYGVNS. The CDR3, as DNA: TGTGCCAGCAGTGAATTTACCCGCGGTGGCACTGAAGCTTTCTTT. Protein product: CASSEFTRGGTEAFF.

V and J are TRBV6-2 or TRBV6-3 and TRBJ2-1, with D unclear. Germline CDR1 reads MNHEY; CDR2 reads SVGEGT. The CDR3 runs to 15 residues. Between the trimmed V and J ends, which lost 4 bases and 2 bases, there was a span of 12 bases. For the CDR3, the DNA is TGTGCCAGCAGTTCGTCAGGCAAGACCTACAATGAGCAGTTCTTC. Translating gives CASSSSGKTYNEQFF.

This clonotype was seen more than once but under ten times. The V gene is TRBV20-1, the J gene TRBJ2-3, with TRBD1 matching 9 bases. Trimming at V came to 3 bases and at J to 10 bases, leaving 11 bases not matched to a gene. Germline V gene sequence: CDR1 DFQATT, CDR2 SNEGSKA (reference sequence). The CDR3 consists of 14 residues. CDR3 in amino acids: CSASWDRVGTAQYF. Written as DNA, the CDR3 is TGCAGTGCTAGCTGGGACAGGGTAGGAACGGCGCAGTATTTT.

This rearrangement joins TRBV2 to TRBJ1-2; maybe TRBD1 (6 bases). CDR1 and CDR2 from the germline V gene are SNHLY and FYNNEI. V gave up 7 bases and J gave up 5 bases, with 23 bases separating them. The CDR3 totals 16 residues. This CDR3 reads CASTAQWGAVRYGYTF. The CDR3 DNA follows: TGTGCCAGCACCGCCCAGTGGGGGGCGGTAAGGTATGGCTACACCTTC.